This T cell receptor beta chain was recovered during a study of T cell responses to AZD1222 COVID-19 vaccine. Overall study results and limits: Dominant at 160-218 and 743-854, vaccine-associated CD4 TCRs also spanned spike. Targeting of unmutated variant regions was reportedly seen in nearly half of spike-specific TCRs.

Sequencing was performed with immunoSEQ multiplex PCR; in TCRdb, only in-frame clones are kept and a portion is missing. The sample lists 120,000 or so clones; over 80% were seen once. Germline V gives CDR1 MNHNS, CDR2 SASEGT. V gave up 2 bases and J gave up 3 bases, with 13 bases separating them. This CDR3 has 16 residues. As to this clone: Its antigen is as yet unknown.

This TCR was sampled from an adult in good health. Sequencing was performed on peripheral blood, taken on day 0 of AZD1222 vaccination. The chain recombines TRBV6-1 with TRBJ1-4; D gene uncertain. Here the CDR3 DNA reads TGTGCCAGCAGTGAAAACCAGCCCGCGGCTAATGAAAAACTGTTTTTT. Translating gives CASSENQPAANEKLFF.